The 5 T cell receptor beta chains listed next were all sequenced from one sample in a study of T cells and Merkel cell carcinoma outcomes. Some clones are missing from TCRdb's copy, which holds only in-frame ones; the method was immunoSEQ multiplex PCR. Here the sample spans some 19,000 clones, around 80% being singletons. What was sequenced was tumor tissue from Merkel cell carcinoma. These receptors were taken from a human donor with Merkel cell carcinoma.

The chain combines TRBV4-1 with TRBJ2-7; the D gene could be TRBD1 or TRBD2 (5 bases each). V lost 3 bases and J 7 bases, leaving 22 bases between the germline ends. The CDR3 totals 16 residues. Germline-derived CDR1 and CDR2 are MGHRA and YSYEKL. The CDR3 DNA follows: TGCGCCAGCAGCCATAGCCCCGTAACCCTGGGGGTGGAGCAGTACTTC. Translating it yields CASSHSPVTLGVEQYF.

The chain uses TRBV30 and TRBJ1-6; D is uncertain. V lost 2 bases to trimming and J lost 7 bases, with 9 bases between them. The CDR3 has 13 residues. Germline loops: CDR1 GTSNPN, CDR2 SVGIG (reference sequence). CDR3 in amino acids: CAWSLRGNSPLHF. CDR3 in DNA: TGTGCCTGGAGTTTACGGGGAAATTCACCCCTCCACTTT.

Remarks on this clone: Other DNA sequences in this sample translate to the same CDR3. The chain uses TRBV7-9 and TRBJ1-3; 7 bases fit TRBD1. The CDR3 is made up of 15 amino acids. J was trimmed by 3 bases and V by 0 bases; bases with no gene match: 2. Germline CDR1 is SEHNR and CDR2 is FQNEAQ (reference sequence). Here the CDR3 reads CASSLARGLGNTIYF. CDR3 nucleotides: TGTGCCAGCAGCTTAGCGAGGGGGCTTGGAAACACCATATATTTT.

The CDR3 here is CASSEATGGADEQYF. CDR3 sequence (DNA): TGTGCCAGCAGTGAAGCGACCGGGGGAGCAGACGAGCAGTACTTC. V and J are TRBV6-1 and TRBJ2-7; possible D gene TRBD2, 6 bases. The CDR3 is made up of 15 amino acids. The V gene lost 0 bases and the J gene lost 5 bases, with 14 bases spanning the gap. Germline assignment: CDR1 MNHNS and CDR2 SASEGT.

This chain connects TRBV14 to TRBJ1-2; D gene unclear. Per the germline V gene, CDR1 is SGHDN and CDR2 is FVKESK. This CDR3 is 12 amino acids long. V was shortened by 3 bases and J by 4 bases, with 6 bases between the two germline ends. The CDR3 spells CASSQWGYGYTF. The CDR3 DNA sequence: TGTGCCAGCAGCCAGTGGGGCTATGGCTACACCTTC.